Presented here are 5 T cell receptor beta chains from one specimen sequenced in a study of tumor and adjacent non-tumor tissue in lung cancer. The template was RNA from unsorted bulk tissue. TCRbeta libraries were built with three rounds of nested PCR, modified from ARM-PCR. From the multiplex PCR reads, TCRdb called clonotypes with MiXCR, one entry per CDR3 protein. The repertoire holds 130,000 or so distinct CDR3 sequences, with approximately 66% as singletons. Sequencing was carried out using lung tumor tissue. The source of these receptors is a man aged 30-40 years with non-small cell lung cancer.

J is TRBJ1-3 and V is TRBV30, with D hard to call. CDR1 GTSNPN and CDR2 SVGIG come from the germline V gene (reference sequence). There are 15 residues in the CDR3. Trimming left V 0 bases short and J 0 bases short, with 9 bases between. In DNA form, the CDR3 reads TGTGCCTGGAGTGTAGGGAGGAGCTCTGGAAACACCATATATTTT. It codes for CAWSVGRSSGNTIYF. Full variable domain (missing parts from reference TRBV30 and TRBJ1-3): SQTIHQWPATLVQPVGSPLSLECTVEGTSNPNLYWYRQAAGRGLQLLFYSVGIGQISSEVPQNLSASRPQDRQFILSSKKLLLSDSGFYLCAWSVGRSSGNTIYFGEGSWLTVV.

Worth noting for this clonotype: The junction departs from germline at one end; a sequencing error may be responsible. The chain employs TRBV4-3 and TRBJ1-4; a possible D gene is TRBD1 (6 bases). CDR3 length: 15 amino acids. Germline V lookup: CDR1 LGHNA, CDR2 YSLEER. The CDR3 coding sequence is TGCGCCAGCAGCCAAGAGTCAGGGGTCAACGAAAAACTGATTTTT. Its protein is CASSQESGVNEKLIF.

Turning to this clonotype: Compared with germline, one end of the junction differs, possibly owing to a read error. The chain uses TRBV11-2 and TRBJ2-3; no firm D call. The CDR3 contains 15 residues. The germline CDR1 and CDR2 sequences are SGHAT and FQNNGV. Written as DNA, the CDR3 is TGTGCCAGCAGTTTAGAAGGGTCCCTGGCAGATACGCAGTATTTT. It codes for CASSLEGSLADTQYF. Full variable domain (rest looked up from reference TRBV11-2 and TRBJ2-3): EAGVAQSPRYKIIEKRQSVAFWCNPISGHATLYWYQQILGQGPKLLIQFQNNGVVDDSQLPKDRFSAERLKGVDSTLKIQPAKLEDSAVYLCASSLEGSLADTQYFGPGTRLTVL.

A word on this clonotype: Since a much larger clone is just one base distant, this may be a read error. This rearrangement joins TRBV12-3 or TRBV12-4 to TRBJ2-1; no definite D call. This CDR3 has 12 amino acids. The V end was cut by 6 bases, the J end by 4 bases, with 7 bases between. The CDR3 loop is CASSLSYNEQFF. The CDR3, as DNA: TGTGCCAGCAGCCTCAGTTACAATGAGCAGTTCTTC.

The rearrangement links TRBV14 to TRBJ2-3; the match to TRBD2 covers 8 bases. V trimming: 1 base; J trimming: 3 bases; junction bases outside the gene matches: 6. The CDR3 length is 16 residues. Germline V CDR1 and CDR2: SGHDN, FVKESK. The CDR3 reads CASSQVDGGATDTQYF. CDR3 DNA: TGTGCCAGCAGCCAAGTGGACGGGGGGGCTACAGATACGCAGTATTTT.